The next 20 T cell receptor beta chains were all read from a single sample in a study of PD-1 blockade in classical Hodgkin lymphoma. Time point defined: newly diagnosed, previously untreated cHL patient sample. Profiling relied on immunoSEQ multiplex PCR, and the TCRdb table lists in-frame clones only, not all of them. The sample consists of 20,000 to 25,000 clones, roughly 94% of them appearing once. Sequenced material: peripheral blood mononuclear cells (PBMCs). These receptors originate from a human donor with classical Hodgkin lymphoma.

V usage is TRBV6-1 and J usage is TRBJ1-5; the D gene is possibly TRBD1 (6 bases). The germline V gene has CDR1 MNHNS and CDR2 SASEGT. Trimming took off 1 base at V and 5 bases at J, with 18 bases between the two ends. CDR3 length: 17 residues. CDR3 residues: CASSEGGTLGRYQPQHF. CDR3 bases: TGTGCCAGCAGTGAAGGGGGGACACTCGGAAGGTATCAGCCCCAGCATTTT.

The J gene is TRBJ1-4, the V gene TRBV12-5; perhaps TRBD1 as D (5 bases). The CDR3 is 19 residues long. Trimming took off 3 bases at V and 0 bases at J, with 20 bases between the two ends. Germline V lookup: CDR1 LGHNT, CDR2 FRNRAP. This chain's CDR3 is CASGFFLGTRGSTNEKLFF. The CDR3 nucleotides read TGTGCTAGTGGTTTCTTCCTTGGGACGCGGGGATCAACTAATGAAAAACTGTTTTTT.

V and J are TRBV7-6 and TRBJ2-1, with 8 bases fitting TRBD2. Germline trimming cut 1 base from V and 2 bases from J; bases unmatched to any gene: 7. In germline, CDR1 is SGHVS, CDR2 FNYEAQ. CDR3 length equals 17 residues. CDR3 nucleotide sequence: TGTGCCAGCAGCTTAGGGCGGTCGGGGGGGCCCTACAATGAGCAGTTCTTC. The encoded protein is CASSLGRSGGPYNEQFF.

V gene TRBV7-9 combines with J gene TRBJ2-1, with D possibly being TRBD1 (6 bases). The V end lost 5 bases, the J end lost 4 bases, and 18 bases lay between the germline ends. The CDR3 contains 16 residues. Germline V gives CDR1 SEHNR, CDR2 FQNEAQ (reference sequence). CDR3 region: CASSRPGRGDYNEQFF. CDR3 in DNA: TGTGCCAGCAGCCGTCCGGGCAGGGGCGATTACAATGAGCAGTTCTTC. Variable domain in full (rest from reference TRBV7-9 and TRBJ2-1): DTGVSQNPRHKITKRGQNVTFRCDPISEHNRLYWYRQTLGQGPEFLTYFQNEAQLEKSRLLSDRFSAERPKGSFSTLEIQRTEQGDSAMYLCASSRPGRGDYNEQFFGPGTRLTVL.

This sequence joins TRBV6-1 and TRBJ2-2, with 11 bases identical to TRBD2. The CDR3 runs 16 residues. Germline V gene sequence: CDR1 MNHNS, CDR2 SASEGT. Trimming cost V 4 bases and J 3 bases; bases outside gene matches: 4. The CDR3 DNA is TGTGCCAGCAGTGTCGCTAGCGGGGGGCACACCGGGGAGCTGTTTTTT. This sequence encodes CASSVASGGHTGELFF.

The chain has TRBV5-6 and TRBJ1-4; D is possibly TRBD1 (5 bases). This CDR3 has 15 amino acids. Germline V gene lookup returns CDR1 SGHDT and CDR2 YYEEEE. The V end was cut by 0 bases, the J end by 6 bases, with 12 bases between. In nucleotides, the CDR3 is TGTGCCAGCAGCTTGGTGGGACGTTCCGATGAAAAACTGTTTTTT. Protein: CASSLVGRSDEKLFF.

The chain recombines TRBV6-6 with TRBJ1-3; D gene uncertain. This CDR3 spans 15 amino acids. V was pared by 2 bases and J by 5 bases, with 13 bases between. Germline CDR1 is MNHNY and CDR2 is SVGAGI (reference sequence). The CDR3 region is CASSYAGSRRNTIYF. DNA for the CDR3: TGTGCCAGCAGTTACGCCGGTTCCCGGAGAAACACCATATATTTT.

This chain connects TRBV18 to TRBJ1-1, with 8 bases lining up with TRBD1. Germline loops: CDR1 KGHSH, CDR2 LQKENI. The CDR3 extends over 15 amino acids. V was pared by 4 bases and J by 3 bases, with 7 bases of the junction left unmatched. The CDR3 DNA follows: TGTGCCAGCTCACTGACAGGGGACCATTACACTGAAGCTTTCTTT. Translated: CASSLTGDHYTEAFF.

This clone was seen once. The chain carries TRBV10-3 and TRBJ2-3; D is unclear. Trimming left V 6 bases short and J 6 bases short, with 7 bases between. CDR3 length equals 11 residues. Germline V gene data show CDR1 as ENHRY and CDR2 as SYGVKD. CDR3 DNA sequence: TGTGCCATCAGCCAAACGGATACGCAGTATTTT. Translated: CAISQTDTQYF.

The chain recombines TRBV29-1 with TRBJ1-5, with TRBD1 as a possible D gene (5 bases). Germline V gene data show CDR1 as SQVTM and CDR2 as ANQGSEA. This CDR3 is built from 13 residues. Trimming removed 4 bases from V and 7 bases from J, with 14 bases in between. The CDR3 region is CSVAGAIGQPQHF. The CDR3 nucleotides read TGCAGCGTTGCCGGGGCTATAGGCCAGCCCCAGCATTTT. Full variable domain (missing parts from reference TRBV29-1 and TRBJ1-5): SAVISQKPSRDICQRGTSLTIQCQVDSQVTMMFWYRQQPGQSLTLIATANQGSEATYESGFVIDKFPISRPNLTFSTLTVSNMSPEDSSIYLCSVAGAIGQPQHFGDGTRLSIL.

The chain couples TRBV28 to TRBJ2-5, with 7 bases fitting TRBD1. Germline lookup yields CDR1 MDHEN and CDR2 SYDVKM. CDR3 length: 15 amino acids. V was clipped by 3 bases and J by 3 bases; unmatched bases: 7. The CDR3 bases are TGTGCCAGCAGTTTTGTTAGGGGGCTAAAAGAGACCCAGTACTTC. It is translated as CASSFVRGLKETQYF.

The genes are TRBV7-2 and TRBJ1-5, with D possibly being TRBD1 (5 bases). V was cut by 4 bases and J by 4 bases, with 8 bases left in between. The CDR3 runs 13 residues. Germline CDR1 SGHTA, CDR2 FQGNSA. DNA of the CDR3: TGTGCCAGCAGCTCAAGGGGAAATCAGCCCCAGCATTTT. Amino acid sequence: CASSSRGNQPQHF.

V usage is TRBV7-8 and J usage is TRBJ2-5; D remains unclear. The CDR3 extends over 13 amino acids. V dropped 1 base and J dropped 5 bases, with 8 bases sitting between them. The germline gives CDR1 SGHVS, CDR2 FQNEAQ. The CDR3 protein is CASSLDGLETQYF. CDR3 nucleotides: TGTGCCAGCAGCTTAGATGGCTTGGAGACCCAGTACTTC.

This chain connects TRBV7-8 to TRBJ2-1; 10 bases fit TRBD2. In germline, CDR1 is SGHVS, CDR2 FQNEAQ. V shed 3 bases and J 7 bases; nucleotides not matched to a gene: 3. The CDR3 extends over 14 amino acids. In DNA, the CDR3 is TGTGCCAGCAGCTTTTTAGCGGGGGGTAATGAGCAGTTCTTC. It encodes CASSFLAGGNEQFF.

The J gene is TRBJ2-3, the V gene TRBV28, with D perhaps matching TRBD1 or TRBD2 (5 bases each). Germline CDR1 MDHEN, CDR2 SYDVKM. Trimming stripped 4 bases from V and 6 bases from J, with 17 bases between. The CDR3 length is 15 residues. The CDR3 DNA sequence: TGTGCCAGCAGTTCACCGGGACCCGCCCTCGATACGCAGTATTTT. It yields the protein CASSSPGPALDTQYF.

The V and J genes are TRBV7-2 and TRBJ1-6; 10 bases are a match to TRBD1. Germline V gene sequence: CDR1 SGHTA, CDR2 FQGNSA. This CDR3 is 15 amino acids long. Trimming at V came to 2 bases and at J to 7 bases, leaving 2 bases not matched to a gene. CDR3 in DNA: TGTGCCAGCAGCTTAAGGGGACAGGGGAATTCACCCCTCCACTTT. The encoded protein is CASSLRGQGNSPLHF.

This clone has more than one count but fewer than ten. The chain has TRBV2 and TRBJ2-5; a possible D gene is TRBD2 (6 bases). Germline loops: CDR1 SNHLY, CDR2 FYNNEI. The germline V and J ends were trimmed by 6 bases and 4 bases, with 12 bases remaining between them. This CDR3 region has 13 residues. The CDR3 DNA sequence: TGTGCCAGCAGCGCTCACGGGGGAGAGACCCAGTACTTC. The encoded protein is CASSAHGGETQYF.

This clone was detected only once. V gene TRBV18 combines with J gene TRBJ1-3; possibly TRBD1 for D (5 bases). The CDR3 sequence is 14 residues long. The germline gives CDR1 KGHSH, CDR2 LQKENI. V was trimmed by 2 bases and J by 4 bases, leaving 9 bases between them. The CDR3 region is CASSPRDGGNTIYF. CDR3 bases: TGTGCCAGCTCACCAAGGGACGGGGGAAACACCATATATTTT.

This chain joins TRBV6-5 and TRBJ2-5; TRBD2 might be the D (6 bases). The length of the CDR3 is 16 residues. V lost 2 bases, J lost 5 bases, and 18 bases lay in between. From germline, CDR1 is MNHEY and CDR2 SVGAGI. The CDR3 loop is CASSYTGWGDGETQYF. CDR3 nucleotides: TGTGCCAGCAGTTACACAGGATGGGGGGATGGGGAGACCCAGTACTTC.

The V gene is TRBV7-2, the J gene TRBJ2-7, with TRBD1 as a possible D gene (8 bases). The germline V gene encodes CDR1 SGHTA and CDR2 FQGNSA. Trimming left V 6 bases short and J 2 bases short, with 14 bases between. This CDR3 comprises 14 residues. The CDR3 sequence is CASSITGGAYEQYF. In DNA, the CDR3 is TGTGCCAGCAGTATCACAGGGGGGGCCTACGAGCAGTACTTC.